Included here is one TCR beta chain sequence, with context. This sample stems from a study of shared clonotypes between healthy human individuals. On the study more broadly: CD4 naive and memory got three plates each, CD8 naive two, CD8 memory one.

Nashville, Tennessee was home to all donors, each a Caucasian adult. CD45RA+ naive and CD45RA-negative memory subsets were separated from CD4+ cells. The length of the CDR3 is 12 residues. Per germline, CDR1 SGHDN and CDR2 FVKESK. Trimming removed 4 bases at V and 1 base at J, with 4 bases between. Repertoires were generated with immunoSEQ multiplex PCR, while TCRdb's copy carries only in-frame clones and drops some. The table has approximately 700,000 clones, less than 80% seen once. The receptor's source is a woman aged 30 to 39 in good health. The J gene is TRBJ2-5, the V gene TRBV14; D not resolved. Input material: memory CD4+ T cells sorted from blood. Described subset: CD45RA-negative fraction. CDR3 in DNA: TGTGCCAGCAGCCGCCCCCAAGAGACCCAGTACTTC. Translation: CASSRPQETQYF.